These 32 T cell receptor beta chains came from one sample sequenced in a study of T-cell memory formation after mild COVID-19 (TCRdb year 2021). The library was generated by 5' RACE. Sequencing took place on an Illumina NovaSeq 6000. The public reads were quality trimmed at Q25 with fastp and then assembled into clones with MiXCR by TCRdb, keeping productive beta chains. CDR3 protein duplicates are merged, each entry listing the most common genes and DNA. The sample records 150,000 or so distinct CDR3 sequences, around 15% of which are singletons. The ten largest clones take up roughly 13% of the sample. Sequencing input: PBMCs or a T cell subset sorted from them (not recorded which). These receptors were taken from an adult woman who had mild COVID-19 (a few samples of this study predate the infection). The sample titles of this study are shuffled in the database, so cell type and time point are left out; the donor was told from shared clones.

The chain has TRBV7-9 and TRBJ2-1; 9 positions agree with TRBD1. Germline V lookup: CDR1 SEHNR, CDR2 FQNEAQ (reference sequence). V lost 4 bases, J lost 6 bases, and 7 bases stayed unmatched. This CDR3 spans 15 amino acids. The CDR3 protein is CASSSRDRVLNEQFF. The CDR3 nucleotides read TGTGCCAGCAGCTCCCGGGACAGGGTTCTCAATGAGCAGTTCTTC.

The CDR3 loop reads CASSLSPYEQYF. The CDR3 nucleotides read TGTGCCAGCAGTTTATCCCCCTACGAGCAGTACTTC. The J gene is TRBJ2-7, the V gene TRBV12-3 or TRBV12-4; D ambiguous. The CDR3 totals 12 residues. Trimming removed 2 bases at V and 2 bases at J, with 4 bases between.

This chain connects TRBV6-2 or TRBV6-3 to TRBJ2-5, with no clear D. Germline V gene lookup returns CDR1 MNHEY and CDR2 SVGEGT. The V gene lost 2 bases and the J gene lost 1 base, with 14 bases spanning the gap. The CDR3 extends over 16 amino acids. The CDR3 nucleotides read TGTGCCAGCAGTTACCGCCCTGGTCTAGTCCAAGAGACCCAGTACTTC. Translating it yields CASSYRPGLVQETQYF.

This clonotype occurred a few times. The rearrangement joins TRBV12-3 or TRBV12-4 to TRBJ2-2; D not resolved. This CDR3 comprises 13 residues. V was trimmed by 2 bases and J by 6 bases, leaving 7 bases between them. CDR3 nucleotide sequence: TGTGCCAGCAGTTTACCTGAGGCCGGGGAGCTGTTTTTT. This translates into CASSLPEAGELFF.

This chain uses TRBV3-1 with TRBJ2-3; TRBD2 agrees at 8 bases. The germline CDR1 and CDR2 sequences are LGHDT and YNNKEL (reference sequence). The CDR3 loop spans 16 amino acids. Trimming at V came to 0 bases and at J to 7 bases, leaving 9 bases not matched to a gene. The CDR3 bases are TGTGCCAGCAGCCAAGATCGGACGGGGGGGTTAAATACGCAGTATTTT. Protein sequence: CASSQDRTGGLNTQYF.

A few counts support this clonotype. J is TRBJ2-1 and V is TRBV12-3 or TRBV12-4, with 10 bases lining up with TRBD2. Trimming took 5 bases from V and 6 from J; bases not matched to a gene: 4. The CDR3 extends over 14 amino acids. Here the CDR3 reads CASSTSGEFNEQFF. The CDR3 DNA follows: TGTGCCAGCAGTACTAGCGGGGAGTTCAATGAGCAGTTCTTC.

V and J are TRBV7-8 and TRBJ1-5; D is possibly TRBD1 (5 bases). CDR1 and CDR2 (germline): SGHVS, FQNEAQ. The CDR3 loop spans 13 amino acids. Trimming cost V 3 bases and J 6 bases, with 9 bases left between them. The CDR3 sequence: CASSFGGVQPQHF. The CDR3 DNA reads as TGTGCCAGCAGCTTCGGGGGGGTTCAGCCCCAGCATTTT.

The rearrangement uses TRBV7-9 and TRBJ2-3; 9 bases fit TRBD2. The CDR3 totals 14 residues. Losses at the gene ends were 5 bases for V and 5 bases for J; bases not matched to a gene: 5. Germline V CDR1 and CDR2: SEHNR, FQNEAQ (reference sequence). CDR3 sequence: CASSRILAGDTQYF. DNA of the CDR3: TGTGCCAGCAGCCGGATACTAGCGGGAGATACGCAGTATTTT.

The rearrangement links TRBV20-1 to TRBJ2-1; possibly TRBD1 for D (5 bases). Trimming cost V 3 bases and J 4 bases, with 22 bases left between them. Germline CDR1 DFQATT, CDR2 SNEGSKA (reference sequence). The CDR3 has 17 amino acids. For the CDR3, the DNA is TGCAGTGCTAGGGGTGTCCAGGGAAAGGGGTCTTACAATGAGCAGTTCTTC. It encodes CSARGVQGKGSYNEQFF.

The table lists this clonotype with a few counts. CDR3 sequence: CASTPLLAGNNEQFF. DNA for the CDR3: TGCGCCAGCACACCCCTACTAGCGGGGAACAATGAGCAGTTCTTC. The chain uses TRBV5-1 and TRBJ2-1, with TRBD2 matching 10 bases. The CDR3 totals 15 residues. After removal of 6 bases from V and 5 bases from J, the junction contained 8 bases not matched to a gene. CDR1 and CDR2 (germline): SGHRS, YFSETQ.

The rearrangement joins TRBV5-5 to TRBJ1-4; perhaps TRBD1 as D (6 bases). The CDR3 consists of 20 residues. V lost 4 bases and J lost 0, with 25 bases in between. CDR1 and CDR2 (germline): SGHKS, YYEKEE (reference sequence). For the CDR3, the DNA is TGTGCCAGCAGCACCCAAGAACGGACAGAACAACCGGCAACTAATGAAAAACTGTTTTTT. Translating gives CASSTQERTEQPATNEKLFF.

This clonotype was observed a handful of times. V gene TRBV7-2 combines with J gene TRBJ2-2; TRBD1 aligns across 7 bases. V shed 7 bases, J shed 4 bases, and the junction held 12 bases outside the gene matches. This CDR3 comprises 16 residues. Looked up from germline, CDR1 is SGHTA and CDR2 is FQGNSA. The CDR3 protein is CASTPEGQARTGELFF. CDR3 DNA: TGTGCCAGCACCCCCGAAGGACAGGCCCGCACCGGGGAGCTGTTTTTT. The full variable domain, its missing parts supplied by reference TRBV7-2 and TRBJ2-2, is GAGVSQSPSNKVTEKGKDVELRCDPISGHTALYWYRQSLGQGLEFLIYFQGNSAPDKSGLPSDRFSAERTGGSVSTLTIQRTQQEDSAVYLCASTPEGQARTGELFFGEGSRLTVL.

This clonotype was seen a handful of times. The junction departs from germline at one end; a sequencing error may be responsible. The CDR3 spells CASSISGLALFF. The CDR3 nucleotides read TGTGCCAGCAGCATTTCGGGACTAGCGCTTTTCTTC. The V and J genes are TRBV3-1 and TRBJ2-7, with 10 positions matching TRBD2. CDR1 is LGHDT, CDR2 YNNKEL, per germline (reference sequence). This CDR3 comprises 12 residues.

In its sample, this clonotype was seen a few times. This chain's CDR3 is CASSFGGGSYNEQFF. In DNA form, the CDR3 reads TGTGCCAGCAGTTTCGGGGGGGGGTCCTACAATGAGCAGTTCTTC. V usage is TRBV6-2 or TRBV6-3 and J usage is TRBJ2-1; 8 bases are shared with TRBD2. This CDR3 is built from 15 residues. Germline CDR1 is MNHEY and CDR2 is SVGEGT. The V and J ends lost 4 bases and 1 base, in that order; junction bases with no gene match: 3.

This clonotype was observed a handful of times. This chain links TRBV11-2 with TRBJ2-7; 8 nucleotides agree with TRBD1. With V trimmed by 1 base and J by 7 bases, 9 bases remained unmatched. Germline V gives CDR1 SGHAT, CDR2 FQNNGV. The CDR3 covers 15 residues. CDR3 bases: TGTGCCAGCAGCTTAGGTGCAGGGGGCGGTCATGAGCAGTACTTC. Its protein is CASSLGAGGGHEQYF.

Concerning this clonotype itself: At one end, the junction sequence differs from germline, possibly due to a read error. The genes are TRBV25-1 and TRBJ2-5, with 7 bases that match TRBD1. The CDR3 is 15 residues long. Germline loops: CDR1 MGHDK, CDR2 SYGVNS. The CDR3 nucleotides read TGTGCCAGCGGTGAGGGGGCGATGGGGGAAGAGACCCAGTACTTC. This codes for CASGEGAMGEETQYF.

Many counts were recorded for this clonotype. The chain links TRBV29-1 to TRBJ2-4, with D maybe TRBD2 (5 bases). This CDR3 region has 17 residues. V lost 3 bases and J lost 1, with 19 bases in between. CDR1 and CDR2 (germline): SQVTM, ANQGSEA. CDR3 sequence reads: CSVEASTRSGAKNIQYF. CDR3 DNA sequence: TGCAGCGTTGAGGCTAGCACCCGATCCGGGGCCAAAAACATTCAGTACTTC. The whole variable domain, remainder taken from reference TRBV29-1 and TRBJ2-4, is SAVISQKPSRDICQRGTSLTIQCQVDSQVTMMFWYRQQPGQSLTLIATANQGSEATYESGFVIDKFPISRPNLTFSTLTVSNMSPEDSSIYLCSVEASTRSGAKNIQYFGAGTRLSVL.

This clonotype has at least ten counts. The chain is built from TRBV12-3 or TRBV12-4 and TRBJ2-2, with D unresolved. The ends were cut back, 5 bases at V and 0 bases at J, with 10 bases in the middle. The CDR3 runs to 15 residues. The CDR3 DNA follows: TGTGCCAGCAGTGTGGACGGTCCGAACACCGGGGAGCTGTTTTTT. Encoded protein: CASSVDGPNTGELFF.

This clonotype was counted a few times. The CDR3 here is CASSLLSGGTDTQYF. The CDR3 bases are TGCGCCAGCAGCTTATTAAGCGGGGGCACAGATACGCAGTATTTT. V is TRBV5-1 and J is TRBJ2-3; 7 bases are shared with TRBD2. The CDR3 spans 15 residues. V shed 2 bases and J 1 base; nucleotides not matched to a gene: 4. CDR1 and CDR2 (germline): SGHRS, YFSETQ.

V gene TRBV7-8 combines with J gene TRBJ2-2, with D perhaps matching TRBD2 (5 bases). The CDR3 has 14 residues. V was trimmed by 4 bases and J by 10 bases, leaving 16 bases between them. In germline, CDR1 is SGHVS, CDR2 FQNEAQ. This chain's CDR3 is CASSSGWTGLELFF. CDR3 in DNA: TGTGCCAGCAGCTCTGGGTGGACTGGCTTGGAGCTGTTTTTT. The entire variable domain, with the rest obtained from reference TRBV7-8 and TRBJ2-2, is as follows: GAGVSQSPRYKVAKRGQDVALRCDPISGHVSLFWYQQALGQGPEFLTYFQNEAQLDKSGLPSDRFFAERPEGSVSTLKIQRTQQEDSAVYLCASSSGWTGLELFFGEGSRLTVL.

This chain uses TRBV19 with TRBJ1-4, with 8 bases identical to TRBD1. The CDR3 contains 16 residues. V gave up 6 bases and J gave up 6 bases; unmatched junction bases: 12. Germline V lookup: CDR1 LNHDA, CDR2 SQIVND (reference sequence). The CDR3 is CASSHPRDRRDEKLFF. The CDR3 bases are TGTGCCAGTAGCCATCCAAGGGACAGGAGGGATGAAAAACTGTTTTTT.

This clonotype was seen a handful of times. CDR3 in DNA: TGTGCCAGCAGCCCAAGGGACACAGAGACCCAGTACTTC. Its protein product is CASSPRDTETQYF. This rearrangement joins TRBV7-9 to TRBJ2-5; a weak D match, TRBD1 (6 bases). Trimming shortened V by 5 bases and J by 4 bases, and 11 bases separated the two germline ends. CDR3 length equals 13 residues. The germline CDR1 and CDR2 sequences are SEHNR and FQNEAQ (reference sequence).

The V gene is TRBV6-6, the J gene TRBJ1-4; a possible D gene is TRBD1 (5 bases). The CDR3 runs to 13 residues. Deletions cut 3 bases from V and 7 bases from J, with 9 bases between. The V gene's germline CDR1 is MNHNY and CDR2 SVGAGI (reference sequence). DNA for the CDR3: TGTGCCAGCAGTTATCGTACAGGTGAAAAACTGTTTTTT. Its translation: CASSYRTGEKLFF.

The V call is TRBV20-1, the J call TRBJ1-2; 8 positions agree with TRBD1. The germline V gene has CDR1 DFQATT and CDR2 SNEGSKA (reference sequence). The CDR3 has 15 amino acids. J was trimmed by 6 bases and V by 1 base; bases with no gene match: 10. The CDR3 DNA is TGCAGTGCTAGAGGGTGGTCAGGGGGCGCGGATGGCTACACCTTC. Its translation is CSARGWSGGADGYTF.

The V call is TRBV19, the J call TRBJ1-1; D not certain. There are 14 residues in the CDR3. Trimming shortened V by 2 bases and J by 2 bases, and 9 bases separated the two germline ends. From germline, CDR1 is LNHDA and CDR2 SQIVND (reference sequence). The CDR3 sequence is CASSITRTNTEAFF. The DNA for the CDR3 is TGTGCCAGTAGTATAACCAGAACTAACACTGAAGCTTTCTTT.

The DNA of the CDR3 is TGCGCCAGCATAACCGCCGGGACAGGGGGCACCGGGGAGCTGTTTTTT. This codes for CASITAGTGGTGELFF. The chain has TRBV10-2 and TRBJ2-2, with 11 positions matching TRBD1. This CDR3 has 16 residues. With V trimmed by 7 bases and J by 4 bases, 8 bases remained unmatched. Germline CDR1 WSHSY, CDR2 SAAADI.

This clonotype was found a few times. This rearrangement joins TRBV29-1 to TRBJ2-1, with 12 bases aligning to TRBD2. Germline-derived CDR1 and CDR2 are SQVTM and ANQGSEA. V dropped 8 bases and J dropped 0; count of bases not matched to a gene: 14. The CDR3 loop spans 18 amino acids. CDR3 in amino acids: CSPNLLAGGRSSYNEQFF. The CDR3 nucleotides read TGCAGCCCGAACCTCCTAGCGGGGGGGAGAAGCTCCTACAATGAGCAGTTCTTC.

This clonotype was seen at least ten times. This chain connects TRBV4-3 to TRBJ2-7; 11 bases agree with TRBD1. J was trimmed by 6 bases and V by 3 bases; bases with no gene match: 7. CDR1 is LGHNA and CDR2 is YSLEER in the germline V gene. This CDR3 has 15 residues. CDR3 residues: CASSQTRDRGFEQYF. CDR3 nucleotide sequence: TGCGCCAGCAGCCAGACCCGGGACAGGGGGTTCGAGCAGTACTTC.

There are a few counts of this clonotype. The rearrangement joins TRBV7-6 to TRBJ2-7, with 9 bases lining up with TRBD1. Germline trimming cut 5 bases from V and 2 bases from J; bases unmatched to any gene: 7. The CDR3 contains 15 residues. Per the germline V gene, CDR1 is SGHVS and CDR2 is FNYEAQ. The CDR3 nucleotides read TGTGCCAGCAGCCCGCAGGGACAGGGCCCCTACGAGCAGTACTTC. Amino acids: CASSPQGQGPYEQYF.

This clonotype was seen more than once but under ten times. This chain joins TRBV13 and TRBJ2-3, with 8 bases that match TRBD2. This CDR3 has 14 residues. CDR1 and CDR2 from the germline V gene are PRHDT and FYEKMQ (reference sequence). V lost 1 base and J lost 8; bases outside the gene matches: 5. The CDR3: CASSLAGGNGTQYF. The DNA of the CDR3 is TGTGCCAGCAGCTTAGCGGGAGGGAATGGTACGCAGTATTTT.

The chain has TRBV7-8 and TRBJ2-5; D may be TRBD1 (7 bases). Trimming took 0 bases from V and 3 from J, leaving 14 bases between them. The CDR3 totals 16 residues. Germline-derived CDR1 and CDR2 are SGHVS and FQNEAQ. The CDR3 DNA is TGTGCCAGCAGCTTAGCCTTCGGCAGGGGGGAAGAGACCCAGTACTTC. This encodes CASSLAFGRGEETQYF.

The rearrangement joins TRBV27 to TRBJ2-3; D may be TRBD1 (6 bases). The CDR3 runs 15 residues. Germline assignment: CDR1 MNHEY and CDR2 SMNVEV (reference sequence). The ends were cut back, 2 bases at V and 7 bases at J, with 16 bases in the middle. DNA of the CDR3: TGTGCCAGCAGTTTAGTCGGGACACAACCTTATACGCAGTATTTT. Protein product: CASSLVGTQPYTQYF.